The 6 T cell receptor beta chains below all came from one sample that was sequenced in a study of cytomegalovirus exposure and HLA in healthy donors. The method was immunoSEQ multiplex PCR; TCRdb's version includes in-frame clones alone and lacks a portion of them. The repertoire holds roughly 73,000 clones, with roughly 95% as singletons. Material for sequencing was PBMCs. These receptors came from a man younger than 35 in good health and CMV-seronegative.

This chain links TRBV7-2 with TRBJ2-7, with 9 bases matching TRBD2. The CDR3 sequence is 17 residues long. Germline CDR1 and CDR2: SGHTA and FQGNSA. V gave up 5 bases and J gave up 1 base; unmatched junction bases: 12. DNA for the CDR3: TGTGCCAGCAGCCTCGGGGTAGCGGGGGCAAGTTCCTACGAGCAGTACTTC. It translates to CASSLGVAGASSYEQYF.

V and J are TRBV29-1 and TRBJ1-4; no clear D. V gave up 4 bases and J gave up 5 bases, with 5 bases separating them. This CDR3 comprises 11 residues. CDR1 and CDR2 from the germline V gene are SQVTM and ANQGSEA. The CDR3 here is CSVARNEKLFF. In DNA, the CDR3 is TGCAGCGTTGCACGGAATGAAAAACTGTTTTTT.

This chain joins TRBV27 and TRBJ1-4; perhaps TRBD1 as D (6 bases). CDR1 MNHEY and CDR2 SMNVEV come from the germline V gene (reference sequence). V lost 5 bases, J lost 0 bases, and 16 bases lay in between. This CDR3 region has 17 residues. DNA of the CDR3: TGTGCCAGCAGTACTCGACAGGCGCATGCAACTAATGAAAAACTGTTTTTT. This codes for CASSTRQAHATNEKLFF.

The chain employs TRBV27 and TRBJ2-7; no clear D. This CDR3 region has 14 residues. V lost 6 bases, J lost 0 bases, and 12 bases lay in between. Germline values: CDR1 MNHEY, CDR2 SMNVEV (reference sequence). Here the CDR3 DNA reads TGTGCCAGCAGATCATTTATTAGCTCCTACGAGCAGTACTTC. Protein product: CASRSFISSYEQYF.

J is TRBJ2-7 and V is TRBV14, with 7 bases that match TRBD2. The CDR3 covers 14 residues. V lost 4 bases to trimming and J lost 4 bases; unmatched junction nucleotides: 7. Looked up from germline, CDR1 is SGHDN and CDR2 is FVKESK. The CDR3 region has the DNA TGTGCCAGCAGCCCGACGGGACTACCTTACGAGCAGTACTTC. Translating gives CASSPTGLPYEQYF. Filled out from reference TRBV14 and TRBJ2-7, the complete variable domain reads EAGVTQFPSHSVIEKGQTVTLRCDPISGHDNLYWYRRVMGKEIKFLLHFVKESKQDESGMPNNRFLAERTGGTYSTLKVQPAELEDSGVYFCASSPTGLPYEQYFGPGTRLTVT.

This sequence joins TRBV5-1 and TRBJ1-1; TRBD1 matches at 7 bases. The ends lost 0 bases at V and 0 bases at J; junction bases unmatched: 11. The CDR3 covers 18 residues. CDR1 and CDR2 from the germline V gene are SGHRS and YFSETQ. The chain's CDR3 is CASSLAQGQAFMNTEAFF. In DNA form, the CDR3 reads TGCGCCAGCAGCTTGGCTCAAGGACAGGCCTTCATGAACACTGAAGCTTTCTTT.